This TCR beta chain came from a study of CD8+CD57+ T cells in acquired aplastic anemia. About the research overall: DNA from sorted CD4+ and CD8+ cells averaged around 3.5 ug. Mean read depth for CD4+ cells from healthy donors was around 11 million.

This CDR3 has 15 residues. Germline lookup yields CDR1 SGHTA and CDR2 FQGTGA. The TCR beta profiling, which covered VDJ combination and CDR3 sequence, was carried out using genomic DNA as the template. TCRdb reanalysed the reads using MiXCR and keeps one entry per CDR3 protein. In the table there are 350,000 to 450,000 distinct CDR3 sequences, just under 70% of which are singletons. Turning to this clonotype: Its antigen remains unidentified. One end of the junction does not line up with germline, which may come from a read error.

Notes on the study in general: The same twenty-nine CD8+ CDR3 sequences occurred in patients and in controls. No significant patient-versus-control difference appeared in CD8+ Simpson's diversity.

The source of this sequence is a human donor in good health, serving as a control. The source material was sorted CD4+, CD8+, or CD8+CD57+ T cells (not recorded which) from PBMCs. The chain couples TRBV7-3 to TRBJ2-6, with D perhaps assigned TRBD1 or TRBD2 (5 bases each). Here the CDR3 DNA reads TGTGCCAGCAGCAAAGACGGGGCCGGGGACAACGTCCTGACTTTC. This encodes CASSKDGAGDNVLTF.